This entry lists 26 T cell receptor beta chains sequenced from one sample in a study of blood T cell repertoires in COVID-19. Measured with immunoSEQ multiplex PCR; TCRdb has only the in-frame clones, and not every one. The sample has about 220,000 clones; around 84% are singletons. Source material: peripheral blood. These receptors were obtained from a man aged 45-65 years who had recovered from COVID-19.

The rearrangement links TRBV19 to TRBJ2-3; TRBD2 matches 9 bases. CDR1 and CDR2 (germline): LNHDA, SQIVND (reference sequence). CDR3 length: 14 amino acids. Trimming at V came to 6 bases and at J to 4 bases, leaving 5 bases not matched to a gene. Here the CDR3 reads CASSGAGGPDTQYF. The CDR3 DNA reads as TGTGCCAGTAGCGGAGCGGGAGGCCCAGATACGCAGTATTTT.

The table lists this clone with a few counts. V usage is TRBV7-8 and J usage is TRBJ1-2; D gene uncertain. The CDR3 has 15 residues. Trimming pared 0 bases from V and 2 bases from J, leaving 10 bases between. From germline, CDR1 is SGHVS and CDR2 FQNEAQ. The CDR3 loop reads CASSLAVGVNYGYTF. The CDR3 DNA sequence: TGTGCCAGCAGCTTAGCGGTGGGAGTCAACTATGGCTACACCTTC.

The V and J genes are TRBV12-3 or TRBV12-4 and TRBJ2-7; TRBD1 agrees at 8 bases. The CDR3 is made up of 13 amino acids. Unmatched junction bases numbered 7, after V lost 6 bases and J lost 6 bases. DNA for the CDR3: TGTGCCAGCAGACCGACAGGGGTCGGCGAGCAGTACTTC. This translates into CASRPTGVGEQYF.

The V gene is TRBV28, the J gene TRBJ1-1; 9 bases match TRBD1. The J segment lost 2 bases and the V segment lost 4 bases, leaving 8 bases of the junction unmatched. Germline-derived CDR1 and CDR2 are MDHEN and SYDVKM. The CDR3 loop spans 16 amino acids. This CDR3 reads CASSSQGAGTNTEAFF. CDR3 nucleotide sequence: TGTGCCAGCAGTTCACAGGGGGCGGGAACCAACACTGAAGCTTTCTTT.

The chain recombines TRBV5-1 with TRBJ2-7, with D possibly TRBD2 on 5 matching bases. Germline assignment: CDR1 SGHRS and CDR2 YFSETQ. The CDR3 extends over 14 amino acids. Between the trimmed V and J ends, which lost 0 bases and 4 bases, there was a span of 11 bases. CDR3 sequence (DNA): TGCGCCAGCAGCTTGGAAGGGCCGGGGTACGAGCAGTACTTC. It translates to CASSLEGPGYEQYF.

The J gene is TRBJ2-1, the V gene TRBV6-5; a weak D match, TRBD2 (6 bases). The CDR3 is 12 residues long. Germline assignment: CDR1 MNHEY and CDR2 SVGAGI. Trimming cost V 6 bases and J 7 bases, with 10 bases left between them. DNA of the CDR3: TGTGCCAGCAGACGGAGGGGTAATGAGCAGTTCTTC. Translation: CASRRRGNEQFF.

The rearrangement uses TRBV11-2 and TRBJ2-1; D not resolved. V lost 2 bases and J lost 5, with 7 bases in between. The CDR3 runs to 13 residues. Looked up from germline, CDR1 is SGHAT and CDR2 is FQNNGV. The DNA for the CDR3 is TGTGCCAGCAGCTTAAGCGCTGACAATGAGCAGTTCTTC. As protein: CASSLSADNEQFF.

This clone was seen only once. V and J are TRBV10-3 and TRBJ2-3; TRBD1 matches 7 bases. With 8 bases clipped from V and 0 bases from J, the junction kept 8 bases outside the gene matches. The CDR3 is 15 amino acids. The germline CDR1 and CDR2 sequences are ENHRY and SYGVKD. This CDR3 reads CAISGTALSTDTQYF. The CDR3 nucleotides read TGTGCCATCTCAGGGACAGCGCTTAGCACAGATACGCAGTATTTT.

This rearrangement joins TRBV5-4 to TRBJ2-1; TRBD2 agrees at 7 bases. Germline CDR1 reads SGHNT; CDR2 reads YYREEE (reference sequence). This CDR3 contains 14 residues. V shed 4 bases, J shed 5 bases, and the junction held 6 bases outside the gene matches. CDR3 DNA sequence: TGTGCCAGCAGCCGCCTCGGACTAGACAATGAGCAGTTCTTC. Protein product: CASSRLGLDNEQFF.

The rearrangement joins TRBV11-2 to TRBJ1-2; 9 positions match TRBD1. Germline V CDR1 and CDR2: SGHAT, FQNNGV. This CDR3 has 15 residues. Trimming removed 5 bases from V and 7 bases from J; junction bases left unmatched: 11. This CDR3 reads CASSALQGAPSGYTF. The CDR3 nucleotides read TGTGCCAGCAGCGCATTACAGGGGGCGCCGAGTGGCTACACCTTC.

The rearrangement uses TRBV3-1 (or the pseudogene TRBV3-2) and TRBJ1-2, with 7 nucleotides matching TRBD1. The CDR3 covers 15 residues. Trimming cost V 3 bases and J 1 base; bases outside gene matches: 5. The germline gives CDR1 LGHDT, CDR2 YNNKEL (reference sequence). CDR3 sequence reads: CASSHVPGGNYGYTF. The CDR3 DNA is TGTGCCAGCAGCCACGTGCCAGGGGGTAACTATGGCTACACCTTC.

The chain has TRBV6-6 and TRBJ2-7; weak D call: TRBD1 (5 bases). Germline CDR1 MNHNY, CDR2 SVGAGI (reference sequence). Trimming cost V 2 bases and J 4 bases, with 12 bases left between them. The CDR3 covers 14 residues. The chain's CDR3 is CASSYTPGRYEQYF. The CDR3 DNA follows: TGTGCCAGCAGTTACACGCCAGGGCGATACGAGCAGTACTTC.

The table lists this clone with a few counts. The chain has TRBV5-1 and TRBJ2-2, with 9 bases that match TRBD1. The junction had 8 bases not matched to a gene; V was cut back by 4 bases and J by 4 bases. CDR1 and CDR2 from the germline V gene are SGHRS and YFSETQ. CDR3 length equals 16 residues. CDR3 DNA sequence: TGCGCCAGCAGCCCTGGACAGGGGCGAATCACCGGGGAGCTGTTTTTT. Translating gives CASSPGQGRITGELFF. Together with reference TRBV5-1 and TRBJ2-2, the CDR3 gives the full variable domain: KAGVTQTPRYLIKTRGQQVTLSCSPISGHRSVSWYQQTPGQGLQFLFEYFSETQRNKGNFPGRFSGRQFSNSRSEMNVSTLELGDSALYLCASSPGQGRITGELFFGEGSRLTVL.

This sequence joins TRBV5-4 and TRBJ1-2; a possible D gene is TRBD1 (6 bases). The CDR3 length is 14 residues. From germline, CDR1 is SGHNT and CDR2 YYREEE (reference sequence). V lost 0 bases, J lost 5 bases, and 11 bases lay in between. This CDR3 is CASSLEVQGYGYTF. Here the CDR3 DNA reads TGTGCCAGCAGCTTGGAAGTACAGGGATATGGCTACACCTTC.

A note on this clone: In the same sample, other DNA sequences code for this CDR3. The chain links TRBV18 to TRBJ1-6, with 8 bases lining up with TRBD1. Trimming removed 6 bases from V and 5 bases from J; junction bases left unmatched: 3. Germline V CDR1 and CDR2: KGHSH, LQKENI. This CDR3 spans 14 amino acids. In DNA, the CDR3 is TGTGCCAGCTCGTCGGACAGGGATAATTCACCCCTCCACTTT. Its translation: CASSSDRDNSPLHF.

The chain combines TRBV14 with TRBJ2-3, with a weak D call TRBD2 (6 bases). V shed 2 bases and J shed 0 bases, with 9 bases lying between them. The germline gives CDR1 SGHDN, CDR2 FVKESK. This CDR3 is built from 15 residues. CDR3 sequence: CASSQYRGSTDTQYF. CDR3 coding DNA: TGTGCCAGCAGCCAATACCGGGGGAGCACAGATACGCAGTATTTT.

The chain links TRBV18 to TRBJ2-2, with a possible D match to TRBD1 (5 bases). The CDR3 length is 14 residues. The V end was cut by 8 bases, the J end by 2 bases, with 12 bases between. Germline V gene data show CDR1 as KGHSH and CDR2 as LQKENI. CDR3 sequence: CASTADRNTGELFF. As DNA, the CDR3 is TGTGCCAGCACAGCTGACAGAAACACCGGGGAGCTGTTTTTT.

This clone was picked up many times. The V call is TRBV11-2, the J call TRBJ2-7, with D tentatively TRBD2 (5 bases). Looked up from germline, CDR1 is SGHAT and CDR2 is FQNNGV. With 6 bases removed from V and 4 bases from J, the gap between germline ends came to 16 bases. The CDR3 spans 14 residues. This CDR3 reads CASRSPGTGYEQYF. The CDR3 DNA reads as TGTGCCAGCAGATCTCCAGGAACGGGGTACGAGCAGTACTTC.

The V and J genes are TRBV5-1 and TRBJ2-1; D is possibly TRBD2 (5 bases). The CDR3 totals 15 residues. The ends were cut back, 0 bases at V and 4 bases at J, with 11 bases in the middle. The germline V gene has CDR1 SGHRS and CDR2 YFSETQ. CDR3: CASSLAAATYNEQFF. DNA of the CDR3: TGCGCCAGCAGCTTGGCAGCGGCTACTTACAATGAGCAGTTCTTC.

The chain uses TRBV5-1 and TRBJ2-1, with 13 positions matching TRBD2. The V gene's germline CDR1 is SGHRS and CDR2 YFSETQ. Unmatched junction bases numbered 7, after V lost 4 bases and J lost 12 bases. The CDR3 runs to 14 residues. CDR3 protein: CASSMGLAGRGQFF. In DNA form, the CDR3 reads TGCGCCAGCAGCATGGGACTAGCGGGACGAGGGCAGTTCTTC.

The chain carries TRBV5-1 and TRBJ2-7; 11 nucleotides agree with TRBD1. The trim removed 4 bases at V and 6 bases at J, leaving 3 bases unmatched. Germline V CDR1 and CDR2: SGHRS, YFSETQ. The CDR3 is 13 residues long. CDR3 in amino acids: CASSRTGGREQYF. In DNA form, the CDR3 reads TGCGCCAGCAGCCGGACAGGGGGCCGCGAGCAGTACTTC.

The rearrangement uses TRBV15 and TRBJ2-7; D may be TRBD1 (6 bases). Trimming stripped 1 base from V and 4 bases from J, with 11 bases between. The CDR3 length is 14 residues. In germline, CDR1 is LNHNV, CDR2 YYDKDF (reference sequence). In nucleotides, the CDR3 is TGTGCCACCAGCAGAGGGACAGAGGGATACGAGCAGTACTTC. Its translation: CATSRGTEGYEQYF.

The chain links TRBV28 to TRBJ2-3; TRBD1 agrees at 10 bases. The CDR3 contains 16 residues. CDR1 MDHEN and CDR2 SYDVKM come from the germline V gene. V lost 1 base, J lost 5 bases, and 6 bases stayed unmatched. The CDR3 DNA reads as TGTGCCAGCAGTTTATTCGGGACAGGGGAGCAAGATACGCAGTATTTT. It specifies CASSLFGTGEQDTQYF.

The V call is TRBV28, the J call TRBJ2-3, with TRBD2 matching over 13 bases. This CDR3 comprises 16 residues. J gave up 4 bases and V 5 bases, and 6 bases lay outside the gene matches. From germline, CDR1 is MDHEN and CDR2 SYDVKM. CDR3 amino acids: CASSITSGRVADTQYF. The CDR3 region has the DNA TGTGCCAGCAGTATCACTAGCGGGAGGGTCGCAGATACGCAGTATTTT.

The chain employs TRBV30 and TRBJ2-7; D not resolved. Germline assignment: CDR1 GTSNPN and CDR2 SVGIG (reference sequence). The ends were cut back, 2 bases at V and 3 bases at J, with 8 bases in the middle. CDR3 length: 12 residues. This chain's CDR3 is CAWSPDIYEQYF. DNA for the CDR3: TGTGCCTGGAGTCCCGACATCTACGAGCAGTACTTC.

The chain is built from TRBV5-1 and TRBJ2-5, with TRBD1 matching 8 bases. With V trimmed by 7 bases and J by 1 base, 6 bases remained unmatched. This CDR3 spans 14 amino acids. Germline V gene lookup returns CDR1 SGHRS and CDR2 YFSETQ. CDR3 protein: CASLGGTGQETQYF. CDR3 nucleotide sequence: TGCGCCAGCCTGGGTGGGACAGGCCAAGAGACCCAGTACTTC.